The 31 T cell receptor beta chains listed next were all sequenced from one sample in a study of blood T cell repertoires in COVID-19. Some clones are missing from TCRdb's copy, which holds only in-frame ones; the method was immunoSEQ multiplex PCR. Of approximately 330,000 clones listed, around 87% are singletons. Sequenced: peripheral blood. These receptors originate from a middle-aged woman with COVID-19, enrolled during active disease.

This chain joins TRBV5-1 and TRBJ2-7; TRBD1 aligns across 9 bases. CDR3 length: 14 amino acids. Germline V gene sequence: CDR1 SGHRS, CDR2 YFSETQ. V was pared by 2 bases and J by 7 bases, with 7 bases of the junction left unmatched. The CDR3 nucleotides are TGCGCCAGCAGCTTCACAGGGGGCGCGAAGGAGCAGTACTTC. It specifies CASSFTGGAKEQYF.

The chain carries TRBV7-2 and TRBJ2-3; D gene ambiguous. The length of the CDR3 is 14 residues. The ends were cut back, 1 base at V and 1 base at J, with 6 bases in the middle. The germline gives CDR1 SGHTA, CDR2 FQGNSA. The CDR3 bases are TGTGCCAGCAGCTTAGTTCCGGGCACAGATACGCAGTATTTT. Translation gives CASSLVPGTDTQYF.

Written as DNA, the CDR3 is TGCAGTGCTAGTTCTCTGCAGGAGGGATTCTATAATTCACCCCTCCACTTT. Translation gives CSASSLQEGFYNSPLHF. The genes are TRBV20-1 and TRBJ1-6; the D is unclear. This CDR3 comprises 17 residues. Trimming shortened V by 3 bases and J by 3 bases, and 18 bases separated the two germline ends. Germline-derived CDR1 and CDR2 are DFQATT and SNEGSKA (reference sequence).

V gene TRBV7-8 combines with J gene TRBJ1-1, with a possible D match to TRBD1 (5 bases). Trimming pared 5 bases from V and 0 bases from J, leaving 10 bases between. The CDR3 runs to 14 residues. The germline V gene encodes CDR1 SGHVS and CDR2 FQNEAQ. CDR3 in amino acids: CASSGADMNTEAFF. CDR3 nucleotide sequence: TGTGCCAGCAGCGGGGCAGACATGAACACTGAAGCTTTCTTT. The full variable domain, rest sourced from reference TRBV7-8 and TRBJ1-1, is GAGVSQSPRYKVAKRGQDVALRCDPISGHVSLFWYQQALGQGPEFLTYFQNEAQLDKSGLPSDRFFAERPEGSVSTLKIQRTQQEDSAVYLCASSGADMNTEAFFGQGTRLTVV.

The chain couples TRBV20-1 to TRBJ2-1; D is uncertain. Looked up from germline, CDR1 is DFQATT and CDR2 is SNEGSKA (reference sequence). The CDR3 is 15 amino acids. Trimming pared 3 bases from V and 5 bases from J, leaving 17 bases between. CDR3: CSASGGLGRDNEQFF. The CDR3 DNA is TGCAGTGCTAGTGGCGGCCTCGGCAGAGACAATGAGCAGTTCTTC.

This sequence joins TRBV15 and TRBJ2-4; 8 nucleotides match TRBD1. This CDR3 has 13 residues. J lost 7 bases, V lost 3 bases, and 2 bases had no gene match. Germline-derived CDR1 and CDR2 are LNHNV and YYDKDF (reference sequence). This chain's CDR3 is CATSSNRGNIQYF. CDR3 bases: TGTGCCACCAGCAGCAACAGGGGGAACATTCAGTACTTC.

This sequence joins TRBV10-2 and TRBJ2-1; 8 bases fit TRBD2. Germline lookup yields CDR1 WSHSY and CDR2 SAAADI. With V trimmed by 4 bases and J by 8 bases, 7 bases remained unmatched. The CDR3 covers 14 residues. The CDR3 DNA reads as TGCGCCAGCAGTGGCAGCGGGAGTAGCTATGAGCAGTTCTTC. It yields the protein CASSGSGSSYEQFF.

The CDR3 loop is CASSPLVSANEQFF. Here the CDR3 DNA reads TGCGCCAGCAGCCCACTGGTGAGTGCCAATGAGCAGTTCTTC. J is TRBJ2-1 and V is TRBV4-1; D gene unclear. The germline gives CDR1 MGHRA, CDR2 YSYEKL. CDR3 size: 14 residues. V was cut by 4 bases and J by 6 bases, with 13 bases left in between.

The rearrangement links TRBV6-2 or TRBV6-3 to TRBJ1-1, with D tentatively TRBD1 (6 bases). The CDR3 is made up of 15 amino acids. Trimming shortened V by 1 base and J by 2 bases, and 11 bases separated the two germline ends. Germline CDR1 MNHEY, CDR2 SVGEGT. CDR3 amino acids: CASSYYGTSNTEAFF. The CDR3 DNA follows: TGTGCCAGCAGTTACTATGGGACATCTAACACTGAAGCTTTCTTT.

The chain couples TRBV6-4 to TRBJ2-7; a weak D match, TRBD1 (7 bases). Per germline, CDR1 MRHNA and CDR2 SNTAGT. Trimming took 3 bases from V and 1 from J, leaving 16 bases between them. The CDR3 has 16 amino acids. The CDR3 here is CASSEIGGTESYEQYF. The CDR3 DNA reads TGTGCCAGCAGTGAAATAGGAGGGACAGAGTCCTACGAGCAGTACTTC.

This chain joins TRBV9 and TRBJ2-2; 9 bases agree with TRBD2. The V gene's germline CDR1 is SGDLS and CDR2 YYNGEE. This CDR3 region has 15 residues. Losses at the gene ends were 4 bases for V and 5 bases for J; bases not matched to a gene: 6. CDR3 bases: TGTGCCAGCAGCCCGATAGCGGGAGAAACCGGGGAGCTGTTTTTT. Protein product: CASSPIAGETGELFF. The full variable domain, in which reference TRBV9 and TRBJ2-2 provide the parts outside the CDR3, is DSGVTQTPKHLITATGQRVTLRCSPRSGDLSVYWYQQSLDQGLQFLIQYYNGEERAKGNILERFSAQQFPDLHSELNLSSLELGDSALYFCASSPIAGETGELFFGEGSRLTVL.

The rearrangement joins TRBV19 to TRBJ2-7; D may be TRBD2 (6 bases). Trimming cost V 6 bases and J 3 bases, with 18 bases left between them. The germline V gene has CDR1 LNHDA and CDR2 SQIVND (reference sequence). The CDR3 covers 15 residues. The CDR3 spells CASRGGRGEIYEQYF. CDR3 nucleotide sequence: TGTGCCAGTAGGGGGGGTAGAGGCGAGATCTACGAGCAGTACTTC.

The V and J genes are TRBV5-5 and TRBJ1-2, with 9 bases lining up with TRBD1. V was pared by 4 bases and J by 7 bases, with 8 bases of the junction left unmatched. There are 14 residues in the CDR3. Germline CDR1 SGHKS, CDR2 YYEKEE (reference sequence). CDR3: CASSLGTGFSGYTF. Here the CDR3 DNA reads TGTGCCAGCAGCCTTGGGACAGGGTTTAGTGGCTACACCTTC. The whole variable domain, filled in from reference TRBV5-5 and TRBJ1-2, reads DAGVTQSPTHLIKTRGQQVTLRCSPISGHKSVSWYQQVLGQGPQFIFQYYEKEERGRGNFPDRFSARQFPNYSSELNVNALLLGDSALYLCASSLGTGFSGYTFGSGTRLTVV.

J is TRBJ2-1 and V is TRBV10-2; D is perhaps TRBD2 (6 bases). The CDR3 length is 12 residues. The V gene's germline CDR1 is WSHSY and CDR2 SAAADI. V was pared by 10 bases and J by 8 bases, with 15 bases between. CDR3 region: CATGTSGYEQFF. The CDR3 bases are TGCGCCACTGGAACGAGCGGGTATGAGCAGTTCTTC.

CDR3 bases: TGCAGTGCTAGTACGGGGGTGGCAGACTACGAGCAGTACTTC. Encoded protein: CSASTGVADYEQYF. The chain uses TRBV20-1 and TRBJ2-7, with a possible D match to TRBD2 (6 bases). This CDR3 has 14 amino acids. The V and J ends lost 3 bases and 3 bases respectively, with 15 bases between them. The germline gives CDR1 DFQATT, CDR2 SNEGSKA (reference sequence).

The chain uses TRBV18 and TRBJ1-4; D might be TRBD1 (5 bases). This CDR3 has 15 residues. The V end lost 3 bases, the J end lost 4 bases, and 12 bases lay between the germline ends. The germline CDR1 and CDR2 sequences are KGHSH and LQKENI. The CDR3 is CASSPPGGDNEKLFF. CDR3 DNA: TGTGCCAGCTCACCCCCAGGAGGGGATAATGAAAAACTGTTTTTT.

The chain employs TRBV7-9 and TRBJ1-2; 7 bases align to TRBD1. CDR1 SEHNR and CDR2 FQNEAQ come from the germline V gene (reference sequence). The J segment lost 3 bases and the V segment lost 1 base, leaving 2 bases of the junction unmatched. The CDR3 is 14 residues long. CDR3 sequence: CASSLVRGHYGYTF. CDR3 DNA sequence: TGTGCCAGCAGCTTAGTGAGGGGGCACTATGGCTACACCTTC.

The chain is built from TRBV27 and TRBJ1-5; D call uncertain. The ends were cut back, 3 bases at V and 10 bases at J, with 13 bases in the middle. The CDR3 covers 13 residues. Looked up from germline, CDR1 is MNHEY and CDR2 is SMNVEV (reference sequence). CDR3 DNA sequence: TGTGCCAGCAGTTTGGGCGCACGACCACCCCAGCATTTT. Translation: CASSLGARPPQHF.

The J gene is TRBJ1-1, the V gene TRBV5-1; a weak D match, TRBD1 (5 bases). Trimming left V 4 bases short and J 1 base short, with 11 bases between. CDR1 and CDR2 from the germline V gene are SGHRS and YFSETQ. This CDR3 spans 14 amino acids. For the CDR3, the DNA is TGCGCCAGCAGCCTCATGGACAAGAACACTGAAGCTTTCTTT. Its protein product is CASSLMDKNTEAFF.

V usage is TRBV6-2 or TRBV6-3 and J usage is TRBJ2-5; D possibly corresponds to TRBD2 (5 bases). There are 17 residues in the CDR3. V was trimmed by 0 bases and J by 4 bases, leaving 18 bases between them. Germline values: CDR1 MNHEY, CDR2 SVGEGT. The DNA for the CDR3 is TGTGCCAGCAGTTACTCGGAGGCTTCTTCATCGGGAGAGACCCAGTACTTC. Translation: CASSYSEASSSGETQYF.

The chain joins TRBV29-1 to TRBJ1-1; D gene uncertain. Trimming cost V 4 bases and J 0 bases, with 9 bases left between them. Per germline, CDR1 SQVTM and CDR2 ANQGSEA. The CDR3 has 13 amino acids. The CDR3 nucleotides are TGCAGCGTTGGTTGGGCCCTGAACACTGAAGCTTTCTTT. It yields the protein CSVGWALNTEAFF.

The V and J genes are TRBV19 and TRBJ1-5; 9 positions agree with TRBD1. The CDR3 runs to 15 residues. J was trimmed by 0 bases and V by 5 bases; bases with no gene match: 2. The germline V gene has CDR1 LNHDA and CDR2 SQIVND (reference sequence). The CDR3: CASSRDRDSNQPQHF. The CDR3, as DNA: TGTGCCAGTAGTCGGGACAGGGATAGCAATCAGCCCCAGCATTTT. The full variable domain, completed using reference TRBV19 and TRBJ1-5, is DGGITQSPKYLFRKEGQNVTLSCEQNLNHDAMYWYRQDPGQGLRLIYYSQIVNDFQKGDIAEGYSVSREKKESFPLTVTSAQKNPTAFYLCASSRDRDSNQPQHFGDGTRLSIL.

The chain recombines TRBV25-1 with TRBJ2-7; TRBD1 matches 8 bases. The J segment lost 7 bases and the V segment lost 2 bases, leaving 7 bases of the junction unmatched. CDR3 length: 14 residues. CDR1 is MGHDK, CDR2 SYGVNS, per germline. CDR3 sequence reads: CASSEPDRVKEQYF. Written as DNA, the CDR3 is TGTGCCAGCAGTGAACCGGACAGGGTAAAGGAGCAGTACTTC.

The chain is built from TRBV5-1 and TRBJ2-2; perhaps TRBD2 as D (5 bases). V lost 4 bases and J lost 5, with 12 bases in between. CDR1 and CDR2 from the germline V gene are SGHRS and YFSETQ. The CDR3 sequence is 14 residues long. CDR3 amino acids: CASSLGRETGELFF. CDR3 coding DNA: TGCGCCAGCAGCCTGGGAAGGGAGACCGGGGAGCTGTTTTTT.

J is TRBJ2-5 and V is TRBV27; D may be TRBD2 (6 bases). Trimming took off 0 bases at V and 0 bases at J, with 11 bases between the two ends. This CDR3 comprises 16 residues. The germline gives CDR1 MNHEY, CDR2 SMNVEV (reference sequence). CDR3 DNA sequence: TGTGCCAGCAGTTTATCGGCGGGATCGTACCAAGAGACCCAGTACTTC. Its protein product is CASSLSAGSYQETQYF.

The chain combines TRBV11-2 with TRBJ2-1; D unresolved. This CDR3 comprises 14 residues. The germline V gene encodes CDR1 SGHAT and CDR2 FQNNGV. The V end lost 9 bases, the J end lost 7 bases, and 19 bases lay between the germline ends. The CDR3 here is CASSTPWVRNEQFF. Here the CDR3 DNA reads TGTGCCAGTTCAACTCCCTGGGTGAGGAATGAGCAGTTCTTC.

V and J are TRBV7-3 and TRBJ2-1; weak D call: TRBD1 (7 bases). This CDR3 spans 16 amino acids. The germline CDR1 and CDR2 sequences are SGHTA and FQGTGA. V lost 5 bases and J lost 1, with 15 bases in between. The CDR3 region has the DNA TGTGCCAGCAGCCCTCAGGGGGGAGTATCCTACAATGAGCAGTTCTTC. It codes for CASSPQGGVSYNEQFF.

J is TRBJ1-4 and V is TRBV10-3; 9 positions agree with TRBD1. Germline V lookup: CDR1 ENHRY, CDR2 SYGVKD. The junction had 5 bases not matched to a gene; V was cut back by 10 bases and J by 5 bases. This CDR3 is 13 amino acids long. The CDR3 protein is CASRQGENEKLFF. CDR3 nucleotides: TGTGCCAGCAGACAGGGGGAGAATGAAAAACTGTTTTTT.

The rearrangement uses TRBV10-1 and TRBJ1-3, with TRBD1 matching over 7 bases. Trimming cost V 6 bases and J 4 bases; bases outside gene matches: 6. Per the germline V gene, CDR1 is WNHNN and CDR2 is SYGVQD (reference sequence). The CDR3 contains 14 residues. DNA for the CDR3: TGCGCCAGCAGCACGACAGGGAGGGGAAACACCATATATTTT. Protein: CASSTTGRGNTIYF.

The genes are TRBV3-1 (or the pseudogene TRBV3-2) and TRBJ1-2; weak D call: TRBD1 (5 bases). Looked up from germline, CDR1 is LGHDT and CDR2 is YNNKEL (reference sequence). The CDR3 contains 17 residues. The ends were cut back, 0 bases at V and 2 bases at J, with 16 bases in the middle. The CDR3 nucleotides are TGTGCCAGCAGCCAAGATCACCTGTGTGCAGGGAACTATGGCTACACCTTC. It specifies CASSQDHLCAGNYGYTF.

This clone was observed a handful of times. The J gene is TRBJ1-5, the V gene TRBV27; a weak D match, TRBD1 (6 bases). This CDR3 is built from 14 residues. The germline CDR1 and CDR2 sequences are MNHEY and SMNVEV (reference sequence). Trimming pared 8 bases from V and 3 bases from J, leaving 14 bases between. In nucleotides, the CDR3 is TGTGCCAGCTCCGGTCAGGGGAACAATCAGCCCCAGCATTTT. Protein sequence: CASSGQGNNQPQHF.